This section outlines one T cell receptor beta chain sequence together with its context. This sample was taken from a study of blood T cells in healthy people across ages. Trimming left V 4 bases short and J 1 base short, with 8 bases between. The CDR3 has 13 residues. The germline gives CDR1 DFQATT, CDR2 SNEGSKA (reference sequence). The donors, healthy Caucasians from Russia, were aged about 6 to 95. Per sample, no less than 6 micrograms of total RNA were extracted. Primed by a sample-barcoded 5' primer and a J-beta primer mix, a second PCR proceeded for roughly 7 to 11 cycles. MiXCR, applied by TCRdb to the 5' RACE reads, yields one record per CDR3 protein. The sample yields about 1.1 million distinct CDR3 sequences, 35% to 40% seen once.

V usage is TRBV20-1 and J usage is TRBJ1-5; no reliable D call. The clonotype originates from a man aged 18-30 years in good health. Input material: blood. The CDR3 sequence is CSANLGSNQPQHF. The CDR3 region has the DNA TGCAGTGCTAATCTGGGGAGCAATCAGCCCCAGCATTTT.